This T cell receptor (beta chain) comes out of a study of blood T cell repertoires in COVID-19. For the study at large: Researchers got acute and convalescent COVID-19 samples from the United States, Italy and Spain.

This CDR3 is 13 amino acids long. After removal of 5 bases from V and 2 bases from J, the junction contained 1 base not matched to a gene. The germline gives CDR1 SGHDT, CDR2 YYEEEE. Only in-frame clones appear in the TCRdb table, and some are missing; sequencing was by immunoSEQ multiplex PCR. The sample holds approximately 450,000 clones; 80% to 90% are singletons and the top ten take around 1.1%. Self-reported history from a screening survey and questionnaire set each donor's cohort. The chain recombines TRBV5-6 with TRBJ2-1; 7 positions agree with TRBD1. Sequencing was done on a sample of PBMCs or T cells enriched from blood (not recorded which). The source is a man aged 25 to 40 who had recovered from COVID-19. The DNA of the CDR3 is TGTGCCAGCAGGGGGACAGCCTACAATGAGCAGTTCTTC. This encodes CASRGTAYNEQFF.